Listed below are T cell receptor beta chains from one sample, sequenced in a study of blood T cell repertoires in COVID-19. Generated by immunoSEQ multiplex PCR, the TCRdb table keeps only in-frame clones and is missing some. Of 250,000 to 350,000 clones in the sample, approximately 90% were seen once. The sample taken for sequencing was PBMCs or T cells enriched from blood (not recorded which). The receptors were sampled from a woman in her thirties who had recovered from COVID-19. CDR3s include the opening cysteine and the closing phenylalanine or tryptophan. Each record gives: J gene, clone size, D gene, V gene, CDR3 protein, CDR3 DNA. A D gene is named only where the DNA matches it firmly. A clone size is listed for some rows: how often the clone was seen (once, few, many), or a class if it is expanded.

TRBJ2-7	few	TRBD2	TRBV19	CASSRTSGSNNEQYF	TGTGCCAGTAGCCGGACTAGCGGGAGTAATAACGAGCAGTACTTC
TRBJ2-7	-	TRBD1	TRBV27	CASSEWGTGTYEQYF	TGTGCCAGCAGCGAGTGGGGGACAGGGACCTACGAGCAGTACTTC
TRBJ1-5	-	-	TRBV5-6	CASSQGSNQPQHF	TGTGCCAGCAGTCAGGGGAGCAATCAGCCCCAGCATTTT
TRBJ2-3	-	TRBD2	TRBV7-2	CASRVAGLTDTQYF	TGTGCCAGCAGAGTAGCGGGGCTCACAGATACGCAGTATTTT
TRBJ2-2	-	-	TRBV14	CASSPLNTGELFF	TGTGCCAGCAGCCCACTGAACACCGGGGAGCTGTTTTTT
TRBJ2-3	-	TRBD1	TRBV27	CASSLSSGTASTDTQYF	TGTGCCAGCAGTTTATCCTCCGGGACAGCATCCACAGATACGCAGTATTTT
TRBJ2-1	once	-	TRBV7-3	CASSPGGGSYNEQFF	TGTGCCAGCAGCCCAGGGGGAGGCTCCTACAATGAGCAGTTCTTC
TRBJ2-3	-	TRBD1	TRBV28	CASSSQGGTDTQYF	TGTGCCAGCAGTTCACAGGGGGGCACAGATACGCAGTATTTT
TRBJ2-2	-	TRBD2	TRBV6-1	CASSERAGDRTGELFF	TGTGCCAGCAGTGAAAGGGCGGGAGATAGAACCGGGGAGCTGTTTTTT
TRBJ2-3	-	-	TRBV4-3	CASSQRGSDTQYF	TGCGCCAGCAGCCAAAGGGGATCGGATACGCAGTATTTT
TRBJ1-6	-	TRBD1	TRBV5-6	CASSGDPGGGSPLHF	TGTGCCAGCAGCGGGGATCCAGGGGGAGGATCACCCCTCCACTTT
TRBJ1-6	-	-	TRBV6-5	CASGGNSYNSPLHF	TGTGCCTCCGGCGGAAACTCCTATAATTCACCCCTCCACTTT
TRBJ2-3	-	TRBD2	TRBV24-1	CATSRAGADTQYF	TGTGCCACCAGCCGAGCGGGAGCGGATACGCAGTATTTT
TRBJ1-5	once	TRBD1	TRBV7-2	CASSYRGRNSNQPQHF	TGTGCCAGCAGCTACAGGGGGAGGAATAGCAATCAGCCCCAGCATTTT
TRBJ1-3	-	-	TRBV5-5	CASSLVAGSGNTIYF	TGTGCCAGCAGCTTGGTCGCCGGCTCTGGAAACACCATATATTTT
TRBJ2-2	-	-	TRBV29-1	CSVASPTQNTGELFF	TGCAGCGTTGCGTCTCCGACTCAAAACACCGGGGAGCTGTTTTTT
TRBJ1-2	few	TRBD1	TRBV5-1	CASSLSVSGTGQSHF	TGCGCCAGCAGCCTCTCAGTATCGGGGACAGGGCAAAGTCACTTC
TRBJ2-5	-	TRBD2	TRBV27	CASSFSWGAGAEQTQYF	TGTGCCAGCAGTTTCTCTTGGGGAGCGGGAGCGGAACAGACCCAGTACTTC
TRBJ1-6	-	-	TRBV28	CASSSTGLGYNSPLHF	TGTGCCAGCAGTTCTACAGGGTTAGGTTATAATTCACCCCTCCACTTT
TRBJ2-3	-	-	TRBV5-1	CASRRAGFHLNTQYF	TGCGCCAGCAGGCGGGCGGGGTTTCACCTAAATACGCAGTATTTT
TRBJ2-7	-	-	TRBV7-9	CASSLVGAVSYEQYF	TGTGCCAGCAGCTTAGTAGGGGCAGTCTCCTACGAGCAGTACTTC
TRBJ2-7	-	TRBD2	TRBV4-1	CASSRLAGGTVSYEQYF	TGCGCCAGCAGCCGACTAGCGGGAGGTACAGTGTCCTACGAGCAGTACTTC
TRBJ1-2	once	TRBD1	TRBV7-9	CASSQTGGDGYTF	TGTGCCAGCAGCCAAACAGGGGGCGATGGCTACACCTTC
TRBJ1-5	-	TRBD1	TRBV6-5	CASSYWGQANQPQHF	TGTGCCAGCAGTTACTGGGGACAGGCCAATCAGCCCCAGCATTTT